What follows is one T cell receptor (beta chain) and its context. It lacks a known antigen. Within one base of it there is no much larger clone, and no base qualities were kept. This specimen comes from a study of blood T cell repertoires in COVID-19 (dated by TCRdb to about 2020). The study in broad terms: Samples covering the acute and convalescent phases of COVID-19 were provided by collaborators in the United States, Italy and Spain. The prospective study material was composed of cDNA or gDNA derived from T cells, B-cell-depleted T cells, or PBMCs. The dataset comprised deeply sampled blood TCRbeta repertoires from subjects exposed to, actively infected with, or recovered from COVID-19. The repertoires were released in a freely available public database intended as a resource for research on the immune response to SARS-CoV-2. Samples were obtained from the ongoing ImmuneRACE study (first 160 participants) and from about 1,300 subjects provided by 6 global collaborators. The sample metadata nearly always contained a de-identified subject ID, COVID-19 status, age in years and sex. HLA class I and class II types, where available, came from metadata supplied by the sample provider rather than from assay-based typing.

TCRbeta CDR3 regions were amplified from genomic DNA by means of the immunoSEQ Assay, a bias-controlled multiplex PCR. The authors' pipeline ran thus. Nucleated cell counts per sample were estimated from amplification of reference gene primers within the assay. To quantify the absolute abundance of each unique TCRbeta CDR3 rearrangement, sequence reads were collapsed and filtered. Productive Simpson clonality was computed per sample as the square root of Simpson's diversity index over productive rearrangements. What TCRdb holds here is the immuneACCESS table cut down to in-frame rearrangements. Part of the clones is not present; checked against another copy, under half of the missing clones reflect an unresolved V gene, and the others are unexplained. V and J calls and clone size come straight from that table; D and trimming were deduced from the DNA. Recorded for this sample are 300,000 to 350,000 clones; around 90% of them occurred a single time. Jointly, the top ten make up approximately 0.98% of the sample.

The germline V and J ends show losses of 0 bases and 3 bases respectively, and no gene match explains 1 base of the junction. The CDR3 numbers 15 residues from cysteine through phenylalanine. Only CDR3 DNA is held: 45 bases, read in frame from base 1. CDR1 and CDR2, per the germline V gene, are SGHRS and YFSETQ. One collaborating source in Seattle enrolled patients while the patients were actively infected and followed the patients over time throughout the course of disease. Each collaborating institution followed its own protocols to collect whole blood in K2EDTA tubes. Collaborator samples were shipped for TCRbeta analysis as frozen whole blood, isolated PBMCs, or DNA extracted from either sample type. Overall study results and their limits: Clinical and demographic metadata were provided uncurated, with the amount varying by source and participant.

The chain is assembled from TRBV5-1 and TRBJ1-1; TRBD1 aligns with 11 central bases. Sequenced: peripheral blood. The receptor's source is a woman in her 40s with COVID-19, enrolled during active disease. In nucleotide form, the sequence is TGCGCCAGCAGCTTGGAGGACAGGGGGCACACTGAAGCTTTCTTT. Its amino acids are CASSLEDRGHTEAFF.